These T cell receptor beta chains were read from a single sample in a study of blood T cells in healthy people across ages. MiXCR, applied by TCRdb to the 5' RACE reads, yields one record per CDR3 protein. Found here are 800,000 to 950,000 distinct CDR3 sequences, roughly 28% of them singletons; the top ten hold 10%. The data were also submitted as part of a second study, on T cells of mothers and their children.

Sequenced material: blood. The receptor set was obtained from a middle-aged woman in good health. Each CDR3 is given with its conserved first and last residue. The order of the fields is V gene, J gene, clone size, D gene, CDR3 protein, CDR3 DNA. A D gene is named only where the DNA matches it firmly. Not all rows give a size; the values are once, few, many and, for expanded clones, a class.

TRBV28	TRBJ2-4	.	TRBD1	CASSGLGTGGLNIQYF	TGTGCCAGCAGTGGCCTCGGGACAGGGGGATTAAACATTCAGTACTTC
TRBV7-9	TRBJ2-7	many	.	CASSLVASYEQYF	TGTGCCAGCAGCTTAGTGGCGTCCTACGAGCAGTACTTC
TRBV5-7	TRBJ2-7	many	.	CASSPTNTYEQYF	TGTGCCAGCAGCCCGACAAATACCTACGAGCAGTACTTC
TRBV12-3/TRBV12-4	TRBJ2-3	.	TRBD2	CASSPVAGSTGTPYF	TGTGCCAGCAGTCCAGTAGCGGGGAGCACAGGTACGCCGTATTTT
TRBV20-1	TRBJ2-1	many	.	CSARRPRYNEQFF	TGCAGTGCTAGACGTCCACGATACAATGAGCAGTTCTTC
TRBV7-8	TRBJ2-7	many	.	CASSLAWGVYEQYF	TGTGCCAGCAGCTTAGCTTGGGGTGTGTACGAGCAGTACTTC
TRBV27	TRBJ1-2	once	.	CASSYDPPGGARNYGYTF	TGTGCCAGCAGTTACGACCCCCCGGGAGGGGCCAGAAACTATGGCTACACCTTC
TRBV9	TRBJ2-1	.	TRBD2	CASSVERRGGSNEQFF	TGTGCCAGCAGCGTAGAACGGCGGGGGGGCAGTAATGAGCAGTTCTTC
TRBV9	TRBJ2-7	many	.	CASSVDQGVTYEQYF	TGTGCCAGCAGCGTAGATCAGGGTGTTACCTACGAGCAGTACTTC
TRBV27	TRBJ1-1	.	TRBD1	CVSSARLRGLMMNTEAFF	TGTGTCAGCAGTGCCCGACTCAGGGGGCTGATGATGAACACTGAAGCTTTCTTT
TRBV28	TRBJ2-1	.	.	CASRYLAGEQFF	TGTGCCAGCAGATACCTAGCTGGCGAGCAGTTCTTC
TRBV7-2	TRBJ2-4	once	.	CASRLGTNIQYF	TGTGCCAGCAGGCTTGGGACAAACATTCAGTACTTC
TRBV20-1	TRBJ2-3	many	TRBD2	CSARARERGSTDTQYF	TGCAGTGCTAGAGCCAGGGAGCGGGGGAGCACAGATACGCAGTATTTT
TRBV4-3	TRBJ1-3	.	.	CASSQDLYVGNTIYF	TGCGCCAGCAGCCAAGATCTATACGTCGGAAACACCATATATTTT
TRBV5-5	TRBJ1-3	.	.	CASSQRGTGGNTIYF	TGTGCCAGCAGCCAGAGGGGTACGGGAGGAAACACCATATATTTT
TRBV5-1	TRBJ1-4	few	.	CASSEARSGGRAELFF	TGCGCCAGCAGCGAGGCTAGATCGGGGGGACGTGCGGAACTGTTTTTT
TRBV6-5	TRBJ2-1	.	.	CASSPRIQQEQFF	TGTGCCAGCAGTCCCCGGATACAACAGGAGCAGTTCTTC